This TCR beta chain comes out of a study of cytomegalovirus exposure and HLA in healthy donors. The CDR3 has 14 residues. With V trimmed by 1 base and J by 5 bases, 4 bases remained unmatched. The germline V gene has CDR1 SGHTA and CDR2 FQGNSA. Both 60 Vbeta primers and 13 Jbeta primers went into the PCR. Data came from immunoSEQ multiplex PCR; TCRdb stores just in-frame clones and leaves some out. The sample lists fewer than 200,000 clones, over 65% seen once, with about 0.69% in the top ten. Samples came from healthy bone marrow donors. With regard to this clone: What it binds is unknown.

General study points: CMV serostatus was the sole immune exposure information available. Analyzed later, association rates of TCRs varied across HLA loci, with DRB1 most and HLA-C fewest.

This clonotype was sampled from a female donor in good health and CMV-seronegative. The material sequenced was PBMCs. The chain couples TRBV7-2 to TRBJ2-7; 8 positions agree with TRBD1. The CDR3 protein is CASSLGQGRHEQYF. The CDR3 bases are TGTGCCAGCAGCTTAGGACAGGGGAGGCACGAGCAGTACTTC.